The 14 T cell receptor beta chains in this list originate from one sample, sequenced in a study of cytomegalovirus exposure and HLA in healthy donors. A multiplex PCR was run with 60 Vbeta primers and 13 Jbeta primers. Assay used: immunoSEQ multiplex PCR; TCRdb lists only in-frame clones, some missing. The sample contains approximately 120,000 clones, around 76% of which appear only once. Sequenced sample: PBMCs. These receptors were collected from a woman between 35 and 50 years old in good health and CMV-seropositive.

The chain carries TRBV5-1 and TRBJ1-5, with 8 bases fitting TRBD1. CDR3 length: 14 amino acids. The V segment lost 0 bases and the J segment 4 bases; nucleotides outside the gene matches: 0. Germline V gene sequence: CDR1 SGHRS, CDR2 YFSETQ. Here the CDR3 reads CASSLGTGNQPQHF. CDR3 nucleotide sequence: TGCGCCAGCAGCTTGGGGACAGGGAATCAGCCCCAGCATTTT.

This clone was counted a few times. The chain has TRBV7-2 and TRBJ1-2; the D is unclear. The CDR3 length is 13 residues. V was shortened by 0 bases and J by 8 bases, with 10 bases between the two germline ends. Germline CDR1 reads SGHTA; CDR2 reads FQGNSA. The CDR3 protein is CASSLAAAPGYTF. The CDR3 region has the DNA TGTGCCAGCAGCTTAGCGGCGGCTCCGGGCTACACCTTC.

This chain uses TRBV19 with TRBJ1-4; a weak D match, TRBD1 (5 bases). V was trimmed by 5 bases and J by 4 bases, leaving 14 bases between them. The length of the CDR3 is 15 residues. Germline V gene sequence: CDR1 LNHDA, CDR2 SQIVND (reference sequence). The CDR3 sequence is CASSATWGGNEKLFF. CDR3 bases: TGTGCCAGTAGTGCAACATGGGGGGGTAATGAAAAACTGTTTTTT.

CDR3 loop: CASSFRQGGNEQYF. DNA for the CDR3: TGTGCCAGCAGCTTCAGACAGGGTGGGAACGAGCAGTACTTC. This sequence joins TRBV7-2 and TRBJ2-7; 7 nucleotides agree with TRBD1. V dropped 3 bases and J dropped 5; count of bases not matched to a gene: 7. The CDR3 is 14 residues long. Germline loops: CDR1 SGHTA, CDR2 FQGNSA.

The J gene is TRBJ2-2, the V gene TRBV10-3, with D perhaps TRBD2 (5 bases). The V gene's germline CDR1 is ENHRY and CDR2 SYGVKD. This CDR3 spans 17 amino acids. The ends were cut back, 6 bases at V and 0 bases at J, with 17 bases in the middle. The CDR3 DNA is TGTGCCATCAGCCTGCGGGTAGGGTCATCGAACACCGGGGAGCTGTTTTTT. This sequence encodes CAISLRVGSSNTGELFF.

This clone was detected a few times. The rearrangement joins TRBV6-5 to TRBJ1-2, with D tentatively TRBD1 (6 bases). The V gene lost 5 bases and the J gene lost 8 bases, with 9 bases spanning the gap. CDR1 MNHEY and CDR2 SVGAGI come from the germline V gene. This CDR3 comprises 11 residues. The CDR3 coding sequence is TGTGCCAGCAGTAGGGGGAGCGGCTACACCTTC. This sequence encodes CASSRGSGYTF.

The rearrangement joins TRBV4-1 to TRBJ2-7, with 11 bases lining up with TRBD1. The length of the CDR3 is 16 residues. V was clipped by 4 bases and J by 3 bases; unmatched bases: 8. In germline, CDR1 is MGHRA, CDR2 YSYEKL. CDR3 nucleotides: TGCGCCAGCAGCCCTTCGGGACAGGGGGTATTCTACGAGCAGTACTTC. As protein: CASSPSGQGVFYEQYF.

V is TRBV25-1 and J is TRBJ2-5; tentatively, D is TRBD1 (6 bases). CDR1 MGHDK and CDR2 SYGVNS come from the germline V gene. V was pared by 4 bases and J by 2 bases, with 14 bases between. CDR3 length equals 15 residues. The CDR3 DNA reads as TGTGCCAGCAGTGGCTCAGGGGCCGGACAAGAGACCCAGTACTTC. Protein product: CASSGSGAGQETQYF.

J is TRBJ1-1 and V is TRBV5-4; 7 bases align to TRBD1. Trimming removed 4 bases from V and 4 bases from J; junction bases left unmatched: 4. The CDR3 has 13 amino acids. Per germline, CDR1 SGHNT and CDR2 YYREEE (reference sequence). DNA for the CDR3: TGTGCCAGCAGCGGAGGGACAGTCACTGAAGCTTTCTTT. Amino acid sequence: CASSGGTVTEAFF.

The chain has TRBV11-2 and TRBJ2-7; 8 bases agree with TRBD1. This CDR3 comprises 15 residues. Trimming removed 4 bases from V and 0 bases from J; junction bases left unmatched: 5. Germline CDR1 and CDR2: SGHAT and FQNNGV. The CDR3 reads CASSSGTGGSYEQYF. The DNA of the CDR3 is TGTGCCAGCAGCTCGGGTACAGGGGGCTCCTACGAGCAGTACTTC.

The chain employs TRBV10-3 and TRBJ2-3, with D maybe TRBD2 (5 bases). In germline, CDR1 is ENHRY, CDR2 SYGVKD. There are 16 residues in the CDR3. V was clipped by 7 bases and J by 5 bases, with 22 bases between them. The CDR3 sequence is CAITQNPDLAGDTQYF. The CDR3 DNA reads TGTGCCATCACCCAAAACCCGGACCTTGCGGGAGATACGCAGTATTTT.

The rearrangement links TRBV4-1 to TRBJ1-2; 7 bases match TRBD1. The CDR3 is 16 residues long. Germline V lookup: CDR1 MGHRA, CDR2 YSYEKL. V dropped 0 bases and J dropped 0; count of bases not matched to a gene: 4. CDR3 in amino acids: CASSQEQGPANYGYTF. DNA of the CDR3: TGCGCCAGCAGCCAAGAACAGGGGCCAGCTAACTATGGCTACACCTTC.

This chain uses TRBV4-1 with TRBJ2-3; 11 positions agree with TRBD1. Trimming at V came to 2 bases and at J to 5 bases, leaving 9 bases not matched to a gene. From germline, CDR1 is MGHRA and CDR2 YSYEKL. The CDR3 is 17 amino acids. CDR3: CASSQLDRGHSGDTQYF. CDR3 sequence (DNA): TGCGCCAGCAGCCAACTGGACAGGGGGCATTCTGGAGATACGCAGTATTTT.

Only a few counts were recorded for this clone. V usage is TRBV10-3 and J usage is TRBJ2-6; D is possibly TRBD2 (5 bases). The CDR3 runs to 18 residues. Per the germline V gene, CDR1 is ENHRY and CDR2 is SYGVKD. The V end was cut by 0 bases, the J end by 0 bases, with 12 bases between. The CDR3 nucleotides are TGTGCCATCAGTGAGTCGGTCGGGATTTACTCTGGGGCCAACGTCCTGACTTTC. It yields the protein CAISESVGIYSGANVLTF.